The rows below give T cell receptor beta chains drawn from one sample of a study of cytomegalovirus exposure and HLA in healthy donors. The repertoire was sequenced with immunoSEQ multiplex PCR; TCRdb's copy has only in-frame clones and lacks some. The sample comprises 150,000 to 200,000 clones, roughly 80% of which are singletons, and approximately 3.4% rests with the top ten. Sequences were obtained from PBMCs. These receptor sequences come from a female donor in good health and CMV-seronegative. Both conserved end residues are part of each CDR3. A D gene is named only where the DNA matches it firmly. The size entry is marked missing in some rows and otherwise reads once, few, many or a size class.

clone_size j_call d_call v_call cdr3_nt cdr3_aa
NA TRBJ1-2 NA TRBV28 TGTGCCAGCTGGGGCGGGGAAAACTATGGCTACACCTTC CASWGGENYGYTF
NA TRBJ1-1 NA TRBV7-8 TGTGCCAGTAAAGGACCGGGACACAAGAACACTGAAGCTTTCTTT CASKGPGHKNTEAFF
NA TRBJ1-3 NA TRBV6-5 TGTGCCAGCAGTTACGACAGGAGCTCTGGAAACACCATATATTTT CASSYDRSSGNTIYF
NA TRBJ2-7 NA TRBV9 TGTGCCAGCAGCCGAGACAGCTTCACCTACGAGCAGTACTTC CASSRDSFTYEQYF
NA TRBJ2-5 TRBD1 TRBV11-2 TGTGCCAGCAGCTCAGACAGGGTGGAGACCCAGTACTTC CASSSDRVETQYF
NA TRBJ2-1 NA TRBV29-1 TGCAGCGTTGATAGTCCAGGGCTCTCCAATGAGCAGTTCTTC CSVDSPGLSNEQFF
few TRBJ1-3 NA TRBV19 TGTGCCAGTAGTCCCGGGGAGAACGTGAACTCTGGAAACACCATATATTTT CASSPGENVNSGNTIYF
NA TRBJ2-3 TRBD1 TRBV30 TGTGCCTGGAGTGGGGACAGGGGGCAAACAGATACGCAGTATTTT CAWSGDRGQTDTQYF
NA TRBJ1-2 NA TRBV5-1 TGCGCCAGCAGCTTGGGCAATTCCGGGGATGGCTATGGCTACACCTTC CASSLGNSGDGYGYTF
NA TRBJ2-7 NA TRBV7-7 TGTGCTAGCAGCTTAGATCTAGACTACGAGCAGTACTTC CASSLDLDYEQYF
NA TRBJ2-2 NA TRBV25-1 TGTGCCAGCAGTGCGCCCGTGGGGGCCGCCGGGGAGCTGTTTTTT CASSAPVGAAGELFF
NA TRBJ2-3 NA TRBV18 TGTGCCAGCTCACCTACAGAGAGCACAGATACGCAGTATTTT CASSPTESTDTQYF
NA TRBJ2-2 TRBD1 TRBV9 TGTGCCAGCAGCGATAACAGGGGGAACACCGGGGAGCTGTTTTTT CASSDNRGNTGELFF
NA TRBJ2-7 NA TRBV6-5 TGTGCCAGCAGTCCCCGCCAGGGGACCTCATACGAGCAGTACTTC CASSPRQGTSYEQYF
NA TRBJ2-5 NA TRBV29-1 TGCAGCGCCTCGGGACATCAGACCCAGTACTTC CSASGHQTQYF
NA TRBJ1-5 TRBD1 TRBV10-1 TGCGCCAGCAGTGGGACAGGGGGCGATCAATCTAGCAATCAGCCCCAGCATTTT CASSGTGGDQSSNQPQHF
NA TRBJ2-2 TRBD1 TRBV5-1 TGCGCCAGCAGCCAGGAGACAGGGGACACCGGGGAGCTGTTTTTT CASSQETGDTGELFF
NA TRBJ1-1 NA TRBV9 TGTGCCAGCAGCGATCCTACAGGGAGAGGTGAAGCTTTCTTT CASSDPTGRGEAFF
NA TRBJ2-5 NA TRBV2 TGTGCCAGCAGTGAAGGGGGACTGGGAGAGAAGACCCAGTACTTC CASSEGGLGEKTQYF
NA TRBJ2-1 TRBD2 TRBV5-6 TGTGCCAGCATCGGACTAGCGGGAGGGCCTAAGCAGTTCTTC CASIGLAGGPKQFF
NA TRBJ2-1 NA TRBV30 TGTGCCTGGAGTGGGCAGGCCCCCTACAATGAGCAGTTCTTC CAWSGQAPYNEQFF
once TRBJ2-3 TRBD2 TRBV5-4 TGTGCCAGCAACAAACCAAACCGACTAGCGGGAGACACAGATACGCAGTATTTT CASNKPNRLAGDTDTQYF
NA TRBJ2-1 TRBD1 TRBV19 TGTGCCAGTAACAAGGGGGCGCAGGAGAATGAGCAGTTCTTC CASNKGAQENEQFF
NA TRBJ2-2 TRBD2 TRBV7-3 TGTGCCAGCAGCTCAACTAGCGTCGGGGAGCTGTTTTTT CASSSTSVGELFF
NA TRBJ2-4 TRBD2 TRBV27 TGTGCCAGCAGTGTACTGGCGGGAGGGATCATTCAGTACTTC CASSVLAGGIIQYF
NA TRBJ1-3 NA TRBV30 TGTGCCTGGTCCGTGGGCCGAAACACCATATATTTT CAWSVGRNTIYF
NA TRBJ1-2 NA TRBV28 TGTGCCAGCAGTCCGACGACGGGGTTCTATGGCTACACCTTC CASSPTTGFYGYTF
NA TRBJ1-5 NA TRBV23-1 TGCGCCAGCTTGGGACACACCAATCAGCCCCAGCATTTT CASLGHTNQPQHF
NA TRBJ1-2 TRBD1 TRBV19 TGTGCCATTAGGACAGGGAGGTCCTATGGCTACACCTTC CAIRTGRSYGYTF
NA TRBJ2-5 NA TRBV2 TGTGCCAGCGCCCTTGGGGGCGGGAGCTACGAGACCCAGTACTTC CASALGGGSYETQYF
NA TRBJ1-5 NA TRBV28 TGTGCCAGCAGTTTGGGGGGGTCAGATAGCAATCAGCCCCAGCATTTT CASSLGGSDSNQPQHF
NA TRBJ2-5 NA TRBV25-1 TGTGCCAGCAGTGCGGAGGGGGGGTTGCAAGAGACCCAGTACTTC CASSAEGGLQETQYF
once TRBJ1-6 NA TRBV5-8 TGTGCCAGCAGCTTGGAAAATGTGGTGAGATCACCCCTCCACTTT CASSLENVVRSPLHF
few TRBJ1-2 TRBD1 TRBV6-6 TGTGCCAGCAGAGAAAGACAGGGGGTTGGAGGCTACACCTTC CASRERQGVGGYTF
few TRBJ2-2 NA TRBV5-6 TGTGCCAGCAGCTTGGAACTAGCTAGGGTCTCCGGGGAGCTGTTTTTT CASSLELARVSGELFF
NA TRBJ2-3 NA TRBV7-3 TGTGCCAGCAGCCTGACAGGTGTCCACACAGATACGCAGTATTTT CASSLTGVHTDTQYF
NA TRBJ1-2 NA TRBV4-1 TGCGCCAGCAGCCAAACGGCCAGGGAAGTCGACTATGGCTACACCTTC CASSQTAREVDYGYTF
few TRBJ1-1 TRBD1 TRBV28 TGTGCCAGCAGATTACAAGGGACAGGGGAGGCTGAAGCTTTCTTT CASRLQGTGEAEAFF
NA TRBJ2-6 TRBD1 TRBV5-1 TGCGCCAGCCAAGGGGGCACTGGGGCCAACGTCCTGACTTTC CASQGGTGANVLTF
NA TRBJ1-4 NA TRBV30 TGTGCCTGGAGTGTGGGGGCGGGCCTGTTTTTT CAWSVGAGLFF
NA TRBJ2-7 NA TRBV27 TGTGCCAGCAGTTTGGCCGCAGGGTTACAGGGTGGAGTCTACGAGCAGTACTTC CASSLAAGLQGGVYEQYF